A single sample is the source of the 17 T cell receptor beta chains below, sequenced in a study of glioma-infiltrating T cells. Using RNA template, CDR3s of TCR alpha and beta were amplified with iRepertoire arm-PCR. TCRdb independently ran MiXCR on the multiplex PCR reads; one entry per CDR3 protein. The repertoire has about 190,000 distinct CDR3 sequences, about 32% of them found once; the top ten carry roughly 21%. The sequenced sample consisted of glioma tissue, nonneoplastic brain tissue, or PBMCs (not recorded which). The receptor set was obtained from a human donor with low-grade glioma or glioblastoma, undergoing nonglioma brain surgery, or in good health (not recorded which).

With regard to this clonotype: With a much larger clone just one base away, this may be a read error. Since the CDR3 does not end with the conserved phenylalanine or tryptophan, this likely comes from a read error. The chain is built from TRBV3-1 and TRBJ2-1; D is perhaps TRBD1 (6 bases). V was shortened by 4 bases and J by 6 bases, with 19 bases between the two germline ends. Germline V gives CDR1 LGHDT, CDR2 YNNKEL (reference sequence). This CDR3 is 16 amino acids long. CDR3 DNA sequence: TGTGCCAGCAGCCCTCTGGGGGCTATAGGGACCAATGAGCAGTTCCTC. This translates into CASSPLGAIGTNEQFL.

This clonotype was observed at least ten times. The chain recombines TRBV7-9 with TRBJ2-7; the D gene is possibly TRBD1 (7 bases). Germline V gene data show CDR1 as SEHNR and CDR2 as FQNEAQ (reference sequence). This CDR3 is built from 19 residues. V lost 5 bases and J 0 bases, leaving 26 bases between the germline ends. The CDR3 DNA follows: TGTGCCAGCAGCCCCCCGTTGTATCTGGGGGGACAGCACTCCTACGAGCAGTACTTC. It codes for CASSPPLYLGGQHSYEQYF.

The chain employs TRBV3-1 and TRBJ1-2, with a tentative D call TRBD1 (6 bases). This CDR3 region has 17 residues. Germline CDR1 is LGHDT and CDR2 is YNNKEL (reference sequence). V gave up 3 bases and J gave up 7 bases, with 24 bases separating them. The CDR3 spells CASSQGSTLMGAGGYTF. CDR3 in DNA: TGTGCCAGCAGCCAGGGAAGCACCTTGATGGGGGCCGGTGGCTACACCTTC.

This clonotype was counted ten times or more. The V and J genes are TRBV20-1 and TRBJ1-1; possibly TRBD1 for D (5 bases). CDR3 length: 14 amino acids. Germline lookup yields CDR1 DFQATT and CDR2 SNEGSKA (reference sequence). Trimming stripped 5 bases from V and 1 base from J, with 14 bases between. The CDR3 DNA reads as TGCAGTGCTTCCAGGGATGAAGAGAACACTGAAGCTTTCTTT. Its translation: CSASRDEENTEAFF.

V and J are TRBV6-9 and TRBJ1-1; possibly TRBD1 for D (5 bases). Germline CDR1 MNHGY, CDR2 SVAAGI. The CDR3 is made up of 14 amino acids. V shed 4 bases and J shed 5 bases, with 14 bases lying between them. CDR3: CASSSWGRETEAFF. The DNA of the CDR3 is TGTGCCAGCAGTTCTTGGGGGAGGGAGACTGAAGCTTTCTTT.

To note about this clonotype: A much larger clone is a single base away; this may be a read error. The V gene is TRBV7-6, the J gene TRBJ2-7, with D perhaps matching TRBD2 (5 bases). Germline CDR1 is SGHVS and CDR2 is FNYEAQ. The CDR3 sequence is 14 residues long. Trimming shortened V by 2 bases and J by 5 bases, and 13 bases separated the two germline ends. This CDR3 is CASSLLREGDEQYF. The CDR3 nucleotides read TGTGCCAGCAGCTTACTGCGTGAGGGAGACGAGCAGTACTTC.

CDR3 protein: CASSSGTAVETQYF. The CDR3 DNA is TGTGCCAGCTCATCCGGGACAGCAGTTGAGACCCAGTACTTC. J is TRBJ2-5 and V is TRBV18; 7 positions agree with TRBD1. V was pared by 5 bases and J by 5 bases, with 8 bases of the junction left unmatched. The CDR3 runs to 14 residues. Germline lookup yields CDR1 KGHSH and CDR2 LQKENI.

V usage is TRBV5-6 and J usage is TRBJ2-7, with D perhaps matching TRBD2 (6 bases). The V end was cut by 4 bases, the J end by 2 bases, with 13 bases between. This CDR3 has 14 residues. Germline V CDR1 and CDR2: SGHDT, YYEEEE. The CDR3 region is CASSVGLSTYEQYF. CDR3 in DNA: TGTGCCAGCAGCGTGGGACTTTCTACCTACGAGCAGTACTTC.

This clonotype has a single count. This clone may be a read error of a much larger clone one base away. The chain carries TRBV5-4 and TRBJ2-5; D is unresolved. The CDR3 consists of 14 residues. Germline lookup yields CDR1 SGHNT and CDR2 YYREEE (reference sequence). Here the CDR3 DNA reads TGTGCCATCAGCTTGGCCGTGATGAAAGAGACCCAGTACTTC. Translating gives CAISLAVMKETQYF.

This clonotype has at least ten counts. The chain has TRBV19 and TRBJ2-2; 7 positions agree with TRBD2. The CDR3 contains 13 residues. V was clipped by 5 bases and J by 4 bases; unmatched bases: 1. CDR1 is LNHDA and CDR2 is SQIVND in the germline V gene (reference sequence). CDR3 in amino acids: CASSRTSTGELFF. Written as DNA, the CDR3 is TGTGCCAGTAGTCGGACTAGCACCGGGGAGCTGTTTTTT.

This clonotype was found many times. The rearrangement uses TRBV20-1 and TRBJ2-3; 11 bases align to TRBD2. V gave up 1 base and J gave up 6 bases; unmatched junction bases: 6. Germline assignment: CDR1 DFQATT and CDR2 SNEGSKA (reference sequence). The CDR3 has 15 amino acids. CDR3: CSARGLAGPGDTQYF. The CDR3 nucleotides are TGCAGTGCTAGAGGACTAGCGGGACCGGGGGATACGCAGTATTTT.

Note on this clonotype: An end of the junction does not agree with germline; a read error may underlie this. The rearrangement links TRBV4-2 to TRBJ2-3; 7 bases map to TRBD2. The CDR3 loop spans 19 amino acids. Germline V CDR1 and CDR2: LGHNA, YNFKEQ. For the CDR3, the DNA is TGTGCCGGCAGCCATCCCGTCACAGAGAAGGGAGGGCCCACAGATACGCAGTATTTT. This translates into CAGSHPVTEKGGPTDTQYF.

The chain recombines TRBV3-1 with TRBJ2-1; no firm D call. Germline loops: CDR1 LGHDT, CDR2 YNNKEL (reference sequence). The ends were cut back, 1 base at V and 3 bases at J, with 16 bases in the middle. There are 17 residues in the CDR3. The CDR3 sequence: CASSQVHVSDIYNEQFF. In DNA, the CDR3 is TGTGCCAGCAGCCAAGTTCATGTTTCAGACATCTACAATGAGCAGTTCTTC.

This clonotype was seen at least ten times. The V call is TRBV5-1, the J call TRBJ1-1; 7 positions match TRBD1. Looked up from germline, CDR1 is SGHRS and CDR2 is YFSETQ. This CDR3 has 15 amino acids. J lost 6 bases, V lost 4 bases, and 12 bases had no gene match. In DNA, the CDR3 is TGCGCCAGCAGCATGGGAGGACAGGCGGGTGCTGAAGCTTTCTTT. Protein product: CASSMGGQAGAEAFF.

The V gene is TRBV7-9, the J gene TRBJ2-7; D not certain. Germline loops: CDR1 SEHNR, CDR2 FQNEAQ (reference sequence). V lost 0 bases and J 2 bases, leaving 8 bases between the germline ends. The CDR3 is 14 residues long. As DNA, the CDR3 is TGTGCCAGCAGCTTAGCGGCATGGCCCTACGAGCAGTACTTC. This codes for CASSLAAWPYEQYF.

About this clonotype: A much larger clone is a single base away; this may be a read error. The chain employs TRBV6-6 and TRBJ1-2; the D gene is possibly TRBD1 (5 bases). Trimming took 0 bases from V and 12 from J, leaving 17 bases between them. Germline assignment: CDR1 MNHNY and CDR2 SVGAGI (reference sequence). There are 14 residues in the CDR3. Here the CDR3 reads CASSYSSQGGGDTF. Written as DNA, the CDR3 is TGTGCCAGCAGTTACTCGAGTCAGGGAGGCGGCGACACCTTC.

This clonotype was detected ten times or more. This sequence joins TRBV6-1 and TRBJ1-1, with TRBD1 as a possible D gene (6 bases). The germline gives CDR1 MNHNS, CDR2 SASEGT. Trimming left V 5 bases short and J 0 bases short, with 10 bases between. This CDR3 comprises 14 residues. This chain's CDR3 is CASSWDTMNTEAFF. For the CDR3, the DNA is TGTGCCAGCAGTTGGGACACCATGAACACTGAAGCTTTCTTT.